The 4 T cell receptor beta chains below come from one sample, sequenced in a study of blood T cells in healthy people across ages. Sample-barcoded 5' priming and a J-beta primer mix drove a second PCR of about 6 to 12 cycles. Each CDR3 protein gets one entry after TCRdb re-called the 5' RACE reads with MiXCR. The repertoire consists of fewer than 1 million distinct CDR3 sequences, with around 42% occurring once and the leading ten covering roughly 19%. Sequenced input: blood. These receptors were obtained from a man aged 55-75 years in good health.

This clonotype was detected a few times. The genes are TRBV21-1 and TRBJ2-4. TRBV21-1 is flagged as a pseudogene. The CDR3 runs to 15 residues. The CDR3 spells CASSSLAAVWDIQYF. CDR3 bases: TGTGCCAGCAGCTCCTTGGCGGCAGTCTGGGACATTCAGTACTTC.

The chain is built from TRBV20-1 and TRBJ2-5; 13 nucleotides align to TRBD2. Looked up from germline, CDR1 is DFQATT and CDR2 is SNEGSKA (reference sequence). This CDR3 region has 17 residues. The trim removed 2 bases at V and 1 base at J, leaving 7 bases unmatched. The CDR3 DNA follows: TGCAGTGCTAGACCACTAGCGGGGGGGCCAACCCAAGAGACCCAGTACTTC. This encodes CSARPLAGGPTQETQYF.

This clonotype showed up just once. The chain uses TRBV6-2 or TRBV6-3 and TRBJ1-5; 10 bases agree with TRBD1. Germline CDR1 reads MNHEY; CDR2 reads SVGEGT. The J segment lost 3 bases and the V segment lost 6 bases, leaving 8 bases of the junction unmatched. The CDR3 is 16 amino acids. CDR3 residues: CASRPSDRGFNQPQHF. The CDR3 DNA reads as TGTGCCAGCAGGCCCTCGGACAGGGGGTTCAATCAGCCCCAGCATTTT.

In this sample, this clonotype turned up once. The CDR3 does not end in the conserved phenylalanine or tryptophan, so this is likely a read error. The chain employs TRBV11-3 and TRBJ2-5; D may match TRBD1 or TRBD2 (6 bases each). Trimming stripped 0 bases from V and 7 bases from J, with 33 bases between. Germline V gene data show CDR1 as SGHNT and CDR2 as YENEEA. This CDR3 has 21 amino acids. The CDR3 region is CASSLDLDPKGGGSVGGTQYS. The CDR3, as DNA: TGTGCCAGCAGCTTAGATCTGGACCCCAAAGGAGGGGGGTCGGTCGGAGGGACCCAGTACTCC.